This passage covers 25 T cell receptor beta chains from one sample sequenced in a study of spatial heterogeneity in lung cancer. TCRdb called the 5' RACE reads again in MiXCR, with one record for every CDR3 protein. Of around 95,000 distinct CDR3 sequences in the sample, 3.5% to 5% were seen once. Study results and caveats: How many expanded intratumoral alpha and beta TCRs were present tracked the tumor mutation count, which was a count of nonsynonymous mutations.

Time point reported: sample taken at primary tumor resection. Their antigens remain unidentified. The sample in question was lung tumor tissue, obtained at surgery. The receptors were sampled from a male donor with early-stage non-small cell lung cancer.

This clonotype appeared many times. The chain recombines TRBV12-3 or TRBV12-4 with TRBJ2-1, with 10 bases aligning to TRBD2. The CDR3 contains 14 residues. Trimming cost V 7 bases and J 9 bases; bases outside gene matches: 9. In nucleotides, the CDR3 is TGTGCCAGCATATCGCTAGCGGGAGTAAGTGAGCAGTTCTTC. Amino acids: CASISLAGVSEQFF.

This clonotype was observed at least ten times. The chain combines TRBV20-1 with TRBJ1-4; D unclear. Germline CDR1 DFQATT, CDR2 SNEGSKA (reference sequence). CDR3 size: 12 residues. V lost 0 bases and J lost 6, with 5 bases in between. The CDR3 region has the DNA TGCAGTGCTAGAGACAGCTATGAAAAACTGTTTTTT. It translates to CSARDSYEKLFF.

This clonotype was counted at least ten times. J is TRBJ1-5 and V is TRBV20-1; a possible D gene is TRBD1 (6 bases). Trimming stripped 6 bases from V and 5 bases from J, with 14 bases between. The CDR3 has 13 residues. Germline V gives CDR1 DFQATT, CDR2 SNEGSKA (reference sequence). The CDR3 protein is CSAPQRGDQPQHF. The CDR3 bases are TGCAGTGCGCCCCAAAGGGGGGATCAGCCCCAGCATTTT.

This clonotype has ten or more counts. DNA for the CDR3: TGTGCCAGCAGCTTAGGTTCGACAATCGGGGCGCGCGACGAGCAGTACTTC. Its translation is CASSLGSTIGARDEQYF. The genes are TRBV7-9 and TRBJ2-7; D is possibly TRBD1 or TRBD2 (5 bases each). Germline V gene lookup returns CDR1 SEHNR and CDR2 FQNEAQ (reference sequence). The V and J ends lost 1 base and 5 bases respectively, with 21 bases between them. There are 17 residues in the CDR3.

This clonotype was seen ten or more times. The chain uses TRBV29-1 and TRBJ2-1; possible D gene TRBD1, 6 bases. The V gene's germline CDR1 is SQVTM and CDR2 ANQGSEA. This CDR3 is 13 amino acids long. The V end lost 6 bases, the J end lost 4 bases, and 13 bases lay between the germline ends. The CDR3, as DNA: TGCAGCGTACAACAGGGTAATTACAATGAGCAGTTCTTC. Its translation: CSVQQGNYNEQFF.

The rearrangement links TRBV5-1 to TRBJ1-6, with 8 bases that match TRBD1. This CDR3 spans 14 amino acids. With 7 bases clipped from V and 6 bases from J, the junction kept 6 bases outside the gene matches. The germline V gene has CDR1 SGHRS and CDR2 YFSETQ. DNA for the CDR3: TGCGCCAGCCGCGGGGACAGGCCTAATTCACCCCTCCACTTT. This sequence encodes CASRGDRPNSPLHF.

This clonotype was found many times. CDR3: CASSLVENEQFF. DNA of the CDR3: TGTGCCAGCAGCTTAGTAGAAAATGAGCAGTTCTTC. This chain uses TRBV11-2 with TRBJ2-1; no definite D call. V lost 1 base, J lost 7 bases, and 5 bases lay in between. CDR3 length: 12 residues. Germline-derived CDR1 and CDR2 are SGHAT and FQNNGV. Full variable domain (rest looked up from reference TRBV11-2 and TRBJ2-1): EAGVAQSPRYKIIEKRQSVAFWCNPISGHATLYWYQQILGQGPKLLIQFQNNGVVDDSQLPKDRFSAERLKGVDSTLKIQPAKLEDSAVYLCASSLVENEQFFGPGTRLTVL.

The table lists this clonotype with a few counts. In nucleotides, the CDR3 is TGTGCCAGCAGCCGCGGTGAGCGGGAGGTGGGAGATACGCAGTATTTT. It translates to CASSRGEREVGDTQYF. The chain combines TRBV28 with TRBJ2-3, with 9 bases fitting TRBD2. Germline V CDR1 and CDR2: MDHEN, SYDVKM. The J segment lost 5 bases and the V segment lost 6 bases, leaving 12 bases of the junction unmatched. The CDR3 loop spans 16 amino acids.

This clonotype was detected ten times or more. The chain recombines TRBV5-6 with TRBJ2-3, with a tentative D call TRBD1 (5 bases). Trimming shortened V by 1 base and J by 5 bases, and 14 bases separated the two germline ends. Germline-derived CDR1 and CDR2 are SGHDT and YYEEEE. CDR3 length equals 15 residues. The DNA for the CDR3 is TGTGCCAGCAGCTTGCGGGCAGGGTCTAGAGATACGCAGTATTTT. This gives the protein CASSLRAGSRDTQYF.

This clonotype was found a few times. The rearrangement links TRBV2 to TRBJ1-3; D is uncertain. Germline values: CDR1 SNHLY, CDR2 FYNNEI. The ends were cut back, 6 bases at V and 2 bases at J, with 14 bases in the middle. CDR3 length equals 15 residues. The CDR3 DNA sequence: TGTGCCAGCAGAAGGATCCGGAGGCCTGGAAACACCATATATTTT. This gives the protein CASRRIRRPGNTIYF.

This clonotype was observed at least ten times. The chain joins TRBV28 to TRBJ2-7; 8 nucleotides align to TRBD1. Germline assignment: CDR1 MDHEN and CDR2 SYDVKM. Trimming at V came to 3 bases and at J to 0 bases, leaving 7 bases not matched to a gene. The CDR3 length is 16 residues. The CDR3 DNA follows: TGTGCCAGCAGTTTGCTCGACAGGGGATCCTCCTACGAGCAGTACTTC. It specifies CASSLLDRGSSYEQYF.

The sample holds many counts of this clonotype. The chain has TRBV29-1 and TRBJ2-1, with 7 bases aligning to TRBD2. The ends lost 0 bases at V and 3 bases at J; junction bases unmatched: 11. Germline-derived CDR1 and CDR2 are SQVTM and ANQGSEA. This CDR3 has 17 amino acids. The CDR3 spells CSVEDGGGAGNYNEQFF. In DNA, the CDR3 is TGCAGCGTTGAAGATGGCGGGGGAGCGGGAAACTACAATGAGCAGTTCTTC.

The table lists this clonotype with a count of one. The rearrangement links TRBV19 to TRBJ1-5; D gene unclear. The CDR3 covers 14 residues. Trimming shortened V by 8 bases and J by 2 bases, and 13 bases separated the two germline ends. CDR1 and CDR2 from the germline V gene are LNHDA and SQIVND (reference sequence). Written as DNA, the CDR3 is TGTGCCAGTTCGAAGGGTGTTGGCAATCAGCCCCAGCATTTT. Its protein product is CASSKGVGNQPQHF.

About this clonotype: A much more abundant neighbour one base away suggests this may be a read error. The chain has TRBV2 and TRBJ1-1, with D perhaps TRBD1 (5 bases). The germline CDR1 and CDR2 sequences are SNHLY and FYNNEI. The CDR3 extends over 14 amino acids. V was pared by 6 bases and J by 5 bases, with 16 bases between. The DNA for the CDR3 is TGTGCCAGCAGGGGGGGACTGGGGACTACTGAAGCTTTCTTT. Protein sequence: CASRGGLGTTEAFF. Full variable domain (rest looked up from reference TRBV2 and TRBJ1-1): EPEVTQTPSHQVTQMGQEVILRCVPISNHLYFYWYRQILGQKVEFLVSFYNNEISEKSEIFDDQFSVERPDGSNFTLKIRSTKLEDSAMYFCASRGGLGTTEAFFGQGTRLTVV.

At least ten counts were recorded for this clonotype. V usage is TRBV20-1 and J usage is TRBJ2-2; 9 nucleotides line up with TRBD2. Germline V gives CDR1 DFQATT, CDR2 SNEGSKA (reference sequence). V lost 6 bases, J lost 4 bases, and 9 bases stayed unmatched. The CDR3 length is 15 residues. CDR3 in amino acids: CSAQKGGRATGELFF. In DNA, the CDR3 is TGCAGTGCCCAGAAGGGCGGGAGGGCCACCGGGGAGCTGTTTTTT.

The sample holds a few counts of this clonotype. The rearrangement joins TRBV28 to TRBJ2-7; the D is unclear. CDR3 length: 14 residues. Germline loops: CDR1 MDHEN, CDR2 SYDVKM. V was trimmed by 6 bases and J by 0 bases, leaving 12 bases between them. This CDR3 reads CASRNKLTSYEQYF. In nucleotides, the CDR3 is TGTGCCAGCAGGAACAAACTGACCTCCTACGAGCAGTACTTC.

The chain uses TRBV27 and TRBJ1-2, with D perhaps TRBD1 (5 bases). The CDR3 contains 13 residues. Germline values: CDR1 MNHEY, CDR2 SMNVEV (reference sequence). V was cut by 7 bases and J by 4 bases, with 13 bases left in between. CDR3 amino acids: CASKGTGLYGYTF. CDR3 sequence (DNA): TGTGCCAGCAAGGGCACAGGCCTCTATGGCTACACCTTC.

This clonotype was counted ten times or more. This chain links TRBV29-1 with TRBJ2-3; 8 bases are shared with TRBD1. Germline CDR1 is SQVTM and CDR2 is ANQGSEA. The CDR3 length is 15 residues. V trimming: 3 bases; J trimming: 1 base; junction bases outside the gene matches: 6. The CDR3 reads CSVEGTGDGTDTQYF. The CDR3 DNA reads TGCAGCGTTGAGGGGACAGGTGATGGCACAGATACGCAGTATTTT.

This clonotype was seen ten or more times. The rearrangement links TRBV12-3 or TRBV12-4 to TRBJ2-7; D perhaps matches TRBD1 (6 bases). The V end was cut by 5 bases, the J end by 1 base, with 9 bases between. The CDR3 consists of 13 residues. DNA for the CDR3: TGTGCCAGCAGTGCACAGGGTTCCTACGAGCAGTACTTC. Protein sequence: CASSAQGSYEQYF.

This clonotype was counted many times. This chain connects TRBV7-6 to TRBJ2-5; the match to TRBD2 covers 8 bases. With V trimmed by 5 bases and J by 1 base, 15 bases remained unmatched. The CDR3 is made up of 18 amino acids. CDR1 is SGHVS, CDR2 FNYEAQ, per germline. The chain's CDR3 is CASSVGREARLRQETQYF. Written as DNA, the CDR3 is TGTGCCAGCAGCGTGGGGCGGGAGGCTCGTCTTCGCCAAGAGACCCAGTACTTC.

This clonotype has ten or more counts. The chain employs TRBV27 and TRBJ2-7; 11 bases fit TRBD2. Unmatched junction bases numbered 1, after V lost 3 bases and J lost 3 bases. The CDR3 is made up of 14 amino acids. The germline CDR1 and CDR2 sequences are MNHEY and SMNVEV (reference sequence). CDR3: CASSFGLAGYEQYF. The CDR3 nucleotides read TGTGCCAGCAGTTTCGGACTAGCGGGCTACGAGCAGTACTTC.

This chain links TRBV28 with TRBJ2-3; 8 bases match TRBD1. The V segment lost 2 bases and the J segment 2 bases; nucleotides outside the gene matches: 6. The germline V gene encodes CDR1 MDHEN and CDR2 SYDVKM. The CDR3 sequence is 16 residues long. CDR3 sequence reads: CASSLVRDRYTDTQYF. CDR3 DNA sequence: TGTGCCAGCAGTTTAGTCCGGGACAGGTACACAGATACGCAGTATTTT. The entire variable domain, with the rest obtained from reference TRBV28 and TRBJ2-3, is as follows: DVKVTQSSRYLVKRTGEKVFLECVQDMDHENMFWYRQDPGLGLRLIYFSYDVKMKEKGDIPEGYSVSREKKERFSLILESASTNQTSMYLCASSLVRDRYTDTQYFGPGTRLTVL.

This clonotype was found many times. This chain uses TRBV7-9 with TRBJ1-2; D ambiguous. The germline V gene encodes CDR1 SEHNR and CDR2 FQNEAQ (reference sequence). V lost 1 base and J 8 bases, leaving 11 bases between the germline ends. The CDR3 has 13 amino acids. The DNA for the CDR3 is TGTGCCAGCAGCTTAGAGGTTTCGCGAGGCTACACCTTC. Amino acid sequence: CASSLEVSRGYTF.

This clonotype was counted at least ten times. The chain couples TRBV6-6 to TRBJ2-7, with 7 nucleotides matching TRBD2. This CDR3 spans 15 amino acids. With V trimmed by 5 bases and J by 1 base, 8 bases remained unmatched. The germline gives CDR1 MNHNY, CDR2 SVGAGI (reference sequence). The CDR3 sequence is CASSRDAGASYEQYF. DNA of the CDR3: TGTGCCAGCAGTAGGGATGCGGGAGCTTCCTACGAGCAGTACTTC.

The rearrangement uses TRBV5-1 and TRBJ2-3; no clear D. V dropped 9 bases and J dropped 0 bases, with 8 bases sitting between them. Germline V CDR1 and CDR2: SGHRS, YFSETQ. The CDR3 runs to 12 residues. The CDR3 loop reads CATSSSTDTQYF. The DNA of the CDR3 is TGCGCCACATCTTCTAGCACAGATACGCAGTATTTT.